This T cell receptor beta chain was sequenced in a study of post-analysis software for immune sequencing data. Findings and caveats of the study: Controls had lower frequencies than patients of roughly five TRBV segments, which included TRBV5-6, TRBV5-1 and TRBV20-1.

Carried by the TCR beta cDNA libraries were unique molecular identifiers. TCRdb reanalysed the PCR reads using MiXCR and keeps one entry per CDR3 protein. Of roughly 670,000 distinct CDR3 sequences listed, 55% to 60% are singletons. In the case of this clonotype: Its antigen is unidentified. A junction boundary mismatches the germline segment, possibly from a read error.

CDR3 length equals 13 residues. Per the germline V gene, CDR1 is MRHNA and CDR2 is SNTAGT. The origin of this receptor is a girl aged 2 to 9 with multiple sclerosis. Input material: blood. V and J are TRBV6-4 and TRBJ2-1, with unresolved D. The CDR3: CVSSAVGRDEQFF. The CDR3 coding sequence is TGTGTCAGCAGTGCGGTAGGTAGAGATGAGCAGTTCTTC.